The source of this T cell receptor (beta chain) is a study of cytomegalovirus exposure and HLA in healthy donors. Comments on this clone: The antigen is unknown.

Study-wide results and limits: An analysis done earlier found most TCR beta V segments productive about 90% or about 30% of the time.

The germline V gene has CDR1 MDHEN and CDR2 SYDVKM. V dropped 3 bases and J dropped 4; count of bases not matched to a gene: 12. The CDR3 is made up of 17 amino acids. The PCR had 60 Vbeta and 13 Jbeta primers. TCRdb keeps only in-frame clones here, not all; method: immunoSEQ multiplex PCR. The profile shows some 250,000 clones, over 80% of them singletons. Sequencing input: PBMCs. The chain combines TRBV28 with TRBJ2-3; TRBD1 aligns across 8 bases. This clonotype originated in a woman aged 40 to 49 in good health and CMV-seropositive. The CDR3 nucleotides read TGTGCCAGCAGTTTCCCCGGACAGGGAAGGCCGTCAGATACGCAGTATTTT. This translates into CASSFPGQGRPSDTQYF.